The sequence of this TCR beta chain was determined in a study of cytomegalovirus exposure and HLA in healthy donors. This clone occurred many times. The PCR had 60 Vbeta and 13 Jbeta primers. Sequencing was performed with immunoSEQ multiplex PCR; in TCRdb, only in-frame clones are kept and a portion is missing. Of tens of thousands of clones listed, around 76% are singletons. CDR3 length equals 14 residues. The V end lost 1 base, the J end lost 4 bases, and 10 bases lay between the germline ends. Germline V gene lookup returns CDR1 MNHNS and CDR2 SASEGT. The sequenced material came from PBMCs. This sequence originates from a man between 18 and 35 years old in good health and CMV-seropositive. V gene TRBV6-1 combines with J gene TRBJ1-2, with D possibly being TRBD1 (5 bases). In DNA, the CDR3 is TGTGCCAGCAGTGAAGAGGGGATTAGCTATGGCTACACCTTC. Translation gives CASSEEGISYGYTF.